Following are 23 T cell receptor beta chains from one sample sequenced in a study of blood T cells in healthy people across ages. Next came a second PCR, run for about 7 to 12 cycles, which used a sample-barcoded 5' primer along with a J-beta primer mix. One entry per CDR3 protein results from TCRdb running MiXCR on the 5' RACE reads. The sample lists around 800,000 distinct CDR3 sequences; under 55% were seen once. The sequenced sample consisted of blood. These receptors were collected from a man aged 55 to 70 in good health.

The chain is built from TRBV2 and TRBJ2-5, with D perhaps matching TRBD2 (5 bases). The germline gives CDR1 SNHLY, CDR2 FYNNEI. With 3 bases removed from V and 6 bases from J, the gap between germline ends came to 11 bases. There are 13 residues in the CDR3. CDR3 nucleotide sequence: TGTGCCAGCAGTGATAAAGGGAGTCAGACCCAGTACTTC. Its translation is CASSDKGSQTQYF.

This clonotype was counted a single time. This chain joins TRBV18 and TRBJ2-3; D may match TRBD1 or TRBD2 (5 bases each). Germline loops: CDR1 KGHSH, CDR2 LQKENI. V was clipped by 3 bases and J by 0 bases, with 10 bases between them. This CDR3 region has 15 residues. The CDR3 region is CASSPRGTSTDTQYF. CDR3 nucleotide sequence: TGTGCCAGCTCACCGAGGGGTACAAGCACAGATACGCAGTATTTT.

The rearrangement uses TRBV2 and TRBJ1-5; D call uncertain. There are 11 residues in the CDR3. Deletions cut 6 bases from V and 8 bases from J, with 8 bases between. Germline V gene sequence: CDR1 SNHLY, CDR2 FYNNEI. CDR3 nucleotides: TGTGCCAGCAGCCTAAGTAAGCCCCAGCATTTT. It codes for CASSLSKPQHF.

This CDR3 reads CSPAGGDTDTQYF. The CDR3 nucleotides are TGCAGTCCTGCGGGGGGCGACACAGATACGCAGTATTTT. The rearrangement links TRBV20-1 to TRBJ2-3; 8 nucleotides align to TRBD2. The CDR3 is made up of 13 amino acids. The trim removed 8 bases at V and 2 bases at J, leaving 6 bases unmatched. Germline CDR1 reads DFQATT; CDR2 reads SNEGSKA (reference sequence).

There are a few counts of this clonotype. The chain employs TRBV20-1 and TRBJ1-4; D remains ambiguous. Germline V gene data show CDR1 as DFQATT and CDR2 as SNEGSKA (reference sequence). The V end was cut by 5 bases, the J end by 3 bases, with 16 bases between. The CDR3 sequence is 15 residues long. CDR3 DNA: TGCAGTGCTTTCCCCAGGCCCCGGGCTAATGAAAAACTGTTTTTT. Translating gives CSAFPRPRANEKLFF.

The chain links TRBV2 to TRBJ2-1; no firm D call. The V gene lost 1 base and the J gene lost 8 bases, with 3 bases spanning the gap. Germline V gives CDR1 SNHLY, CDR2 FYNNEI. CDR3 length: 11 residues. CDR3: CASSEGYEQFF. The CDR3 DNA is TGTGCCAGCAGTGAAGGGTATGAGCAGTTCTTC.

For the CDR3, the DNA is TGTGCCAGCAGTACCTGGGACAGGGGGCACAATGAGCAGTTCTTC. Translating it yields CASSTWDRGHNEQFF. The gene calls are TRBV6-2 or TRBV6-3 and TRBJ2-1, with 12 bases lining up with TRBD1. From germline, CDR1 is MNHEY and CDR2 SVGEGT. Losses at the gene ends were 5 bases for V and 5 bases for J; bases not matched to a gene: 4. This CDR3 is built from 15 residues.

The J gene is TRBJ2-7, the V gene TRBV6-1, with a weak D call TRBD2 (6 bases). CDR1 and CDR2 (germline): MNHNS, SASEGT. V lost 4 bases to trimming and J lost 2 bases, with 21 bases between them. The CDR3 is 17 residues long. The CDR3 region is CASSGFGLRDSAYEQYF. The CDR3, as DNA: TGTGCCAGCAGTGGGTTCGGCCTCCGGGACTCCGCCTACGAGCAGTACTTC.

Ten or more counts support this clonotype. This chain links TRBV6-5 with TRBJ2-5, with 7 bases identical to TRBD2. CDR3 length: 16 amino acids. Trimming removed 2 bases from V and 2 bases from J; junction bases left unmatched: 8. Germline assignment: CDR1 MNHEY and CDR2 SVGAGI. Here the CDR3 DNA reads TGTGCCAGCAGTTACCTCCTAGCGGCAACACAAGAGACCCAGTACTTC. This codes for CASSYLLAATQETQYF.

This clonotype has just a few counts. This chain links TRBV3-1 with TRBJ2-3, with a possible D match to TRBD2 (5 bases). With 6 bases removed from V and 0 bases from J, the gap between germline ends came to 13 bases. CDR1 and CDR2 (germline): LGHDT, YNNKEL (reference sequence). The length of the CDR3 is 15 residues. DNA for the CDR3: TGTGCCAGCAGAGGCGGGCGGCGGAGCACAGATACGCAGTATTTT. It yields the protein CASRGGRRSTDTQYF.

This chain connects TRBV30 to TRBJ2-7; TRBD2 matches at 7 bases. The CDR3 covers 15 residues. V lost 0 bases and J lost 3; bases outside the gene matches: 8. Germline CDR1 and CDR2: GTSNPN and SVGIG (reference sequence). In DNA, the CDR3 is TGTGCCTGGAGTGTACCCTCTGAGCGGGGCTACGAGCAGTACTTC. Protein sequence: CAWSVPSERGYEQYF.

This clonotype was seen once. The chain carries TRBV7-2 and TRBJ1-1; maybe TRBD1 (5 bases). The V end lost 2 bases, the J end lost 8 bases, and 12 bases lay between the germline ends. The CDR3 covers 13 residues. Germline-derived CDR1 and CDR2 are SGHTA and FQGNSA. The CDR3 DNA reads as TGTGCCAGCAGCTTAAAGGGGCGGGGGGAAGCTTTCTTT. This encodes CASSLKGRGEAFF.

The V and J genes are TRBV3-1 and TRBJ2-1; D is uncertain. CDR3 length: 12 amino acids. The ends were cut back, 3 bases at V and 7 bases at J, with 7 bases in the middle. Germline CDR1 and CDR2: LGHDT and YNNKEL (reference sequence). In nucleotides, the CDR3 is TGTGCCAGCAGCCAGTTAAAAAATGAGCAGTTCTTC. It specifies CASSQLKNEQFF.

V and J are TRBV20-1 and TRBJ1-4; D is ambiguous. Between the trimmed V and J ends, which lost 6 bases and 3 bases, there was a span of 20 bases. This CDR3 has 16 amino acids. Germline lookup yields CDR1 DFQATT and CDR2 SNEGSKA (reference sequence). The CDR3 DNA reads TGCAGTGCCGCCCCCATGCTAGGGTTGGCTAATGAAAAACTGTTTTTT. Its protein product is CSAAPMLGLANEKLFF.

Regarding this clonotype: An end of the junction does not agree with germline; a read error may underlie this. The V gene is TRBV24-1, the J gene TRBJ2-1; 7 bases are a match to TRBD1. CDR1 is KGHDR and CDR2 is SFDVKD in the germline V gene. The CDR3 extends over 17 amino acids. The CDR3 spells CATSGSTTGVKYSEQFF. CDR3 nucleotides: TGTGCCACCAGCGGCTCAACCACAGGGGTCAAATACAGTGAGCAGTTCTTC.

This clonotype was observed a few times. V gene TRBV7-2 combines with J gene TRBJ1-2, with D uncertain. Germline V gene sequence: CDR1 SGHTA, CDR2 FQGNSA. V lost 2 bases, J lost 6 bases, and 13 bases lay in between. The CDR3 covers 14 residues. This CDR3 reads CASSLMAPQDGYTF. Here the CDR3 DNA reads TGTGCCAGCAGCTTAATGGCCCCCCAAGATGGCTACACCTTC. The full variable domain, rest sourced from reference TRBV7-2 and TRBJ1-2, is GAGVSQSPSNKVTEKGKDVELRCDPISGHTALYWYRQSLGQGLEFLIYFQGNSAPDKSGLPSDRFSAERTGGSVSTLTIQRTQQEDSAVYLCASSLMAPQDGYTFGSGTRLTVV.

This clonotype was seen a handful of times. V is TRBV9 and J is TRBJ2-5, with TRBD2 matching over 16 bases. CDR1 SGDLS and CDR2 YYNGEE come from the germline V gene. The CDR3 covers 17 residues. The V gene end was trimmed by 3 bases and the J gene end by 4 bases; junction bases not matched to a gene: 6. Here the CDR3 DNA reads TGTGCCAGCAGCGAGGGGACTAGCGGGGGGGCCGTAGAGACCCAGTACTTC. It specifies CASSEGTSGGAVETQYF.

The CDR3 region is CAWSPGTGLDYTF. CDR3 in DNA: TGTGCCTGGAGCCCTGGGACAGGGCTCGACTACACCTTC. This rearrangement joins TRBV30 to TRBJ1-2, with 9 bases that match TRBD1. Trimming at V came to 3 bases and at J to 10 bases, leaving 9 bases not matched to a gene. CDR1 is GTSNPN, CDR2 SVGIG, per germline (reference sequence). The CDR3 is 13 residues long.

This clonotype was counted between two and nine times. The genes are TRBV7-2 and TRBJ2-7, with D possibly called TRBD1 or TRBD2 (5 bases each). Germline-derived CDR1 and CDR2 are SGHTA and FQGNSA. The CDR3 runs to 14 residues. Trimming removed 1 base from V and 2 bases from J, with 9 bases in between. The CDR3 DNA reads as TGTGCCAGCAGCTTAGGGCCGGGACCCTACGAGCAGTACTTC. This gives the protein CASSLGPGPYEQYF.

The V gene is TRBV5-1, the J gene TRBJ2-3; D is unclear. V lost 4 bases to trimming and J lost 2 bases, with 11 bases between them. The CDR3 is 14 amino acids. The germline V gene encodes CDR1 SGHRS and CDR2 YFSETQ. The CDR3 region is CASSKLADTDTQYF. CDR3 nucleotides: TGCGCCAGCAGCAAGCTGGCAGACACAGATACGCAGTATTTT.

This clonotype was recorded a few times. The rearrangement joins TRBV29-1 to TRBJ2-5; D not resolved. CDR1 is SQVTM and CDR2 is ANQGSEA in the germline V gene. V was trimmed by 4 bases and J by 11 bases, leaving 14 bases between them. The CDR3 has 11 amino acids. The chain's CDR3 is CSVVRLNEQYF. CDR3 nucleotide sequence: TGCAGCGTTGTCCGCTTGAATGAGCAGTACTTC. The full variable domain, in which reference TRBV29-1 and TRBJ2-5 provide the parts outside the CDR3, is SAVISQKPSRDICQRGTSLTIQCQVDSQVTMMFWYRQQPGQSLTLIATANQGSEATYESGFVIDKFPISRPNLTFSTLTVSNMSPEDSSIYLCSVVRLNEQYFGPGTRLLVL.

This clonotype has only a few counts. This chain joins TRBV6-5 and TRBJ2-6, with 7 bases fitting TRBD1. CDR1 is MNHEY, CDR2 SVGAGI, per germline. The length of the CDR3 is 15 residues. J lost 8 bases, V lost 0 bases, and 4 bases had no gene match. This CDR3 is CASSYSRTGSNVLTF. Here the CDR3 DNA reads TGTGCCAGCAGTTACTCCCGGACAGGCTCCAACGTCCTGACTTTC.

This clonotype occurred a few times. The chain has TRBV7-8 and TRBJ2-6; possibly TRBD2 for D (5 bases). Per germline, CDR1 SGHVS and CDR2 FQNEAQ. This CDR3 has 15 residues. V lost 5 bases and J lost 1, with 9 bases in between. This CDR3 reads CASSTRTSGANVLTF. CDR3 nucleotide sequence: TGTGCCAGCAGCACTCGGACTTCTGGGGCCAACGTCCTGACTTTC. Together with reference TRBV7-8 and TRBJ2-6, the CDR3 gives the full variable domain: GAGVSQSPRYKVAKRGQDVALRCDPISGHVSLFWYQQALGQGPEFLTYFQNEAQLDKSGLPSDRFFAERPEGSVSTLKIQRTQQEDSAVYLCASSTRTSGANVLTFGAGSRLTVL.